This TCR beta chain derives from a study of T cells in Graves' hyperthyroidism and ophthalmopathy. Across the whole study: Peripheral blood collection took place at initial diagnosis, before any treatment. General study points: Blood also showed most of the thyroid clonotypes that were expanded above 0.001.

Ten or more counts support this clonotype. The target antigen is unknown. Amplification yielded TCR beta CDR3 regions, with RNA transcripts as the source. HTBI primers were employed in a first-round RT-PCR of the TCR CDR3. In TCRdb, the multiplex PCR reads were re-called with MiXCR into one record per CDR3 protein. This sample carries roughly 550,000 distinct CDR3 sequences, roughly 16% of them seen once, and the ten largest clones take approximately 30%. V was shortened by 0 bases and J by 8 bases, with 10 bases between the two germline ends. The CDR3 is 13 residues long. The germline gives CDR1 ENHRY, CDR2 SYGVKD.

The TCR was taken from a woman aged 25 to 39 with Graves' ophthalmopathy. V gene TRBV10-3 combines with J gene TRBJ1-2; the D is unclear. Sequencing was carried out using blood. CDR3 nucleotides: TGTGCCATCAGTGAGTCGAACATTCCCGGCTACACCTTC. Amino acid sequence: CAISESNIPGYTF.